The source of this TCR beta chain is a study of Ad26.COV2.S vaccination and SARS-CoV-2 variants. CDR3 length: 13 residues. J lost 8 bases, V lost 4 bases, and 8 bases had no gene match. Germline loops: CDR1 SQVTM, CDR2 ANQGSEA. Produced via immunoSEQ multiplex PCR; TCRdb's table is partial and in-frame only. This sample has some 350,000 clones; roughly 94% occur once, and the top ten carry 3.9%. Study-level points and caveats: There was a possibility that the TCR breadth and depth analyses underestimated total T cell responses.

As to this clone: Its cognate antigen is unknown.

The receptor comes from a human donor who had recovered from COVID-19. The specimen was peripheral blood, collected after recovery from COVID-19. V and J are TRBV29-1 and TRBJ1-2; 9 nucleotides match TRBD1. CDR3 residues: CSVGRGGTGGYTF. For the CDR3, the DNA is TGCAGCGTTGGCCGCGGCGGGACAGGGGGCTACACCTTC.